A single sample gave rise to the 9 T cell receptor beta chains below, sequenced in a study of metastatic and nonmetastatic thyroid tumors. TCRdb re-called clones from the PCR reads using MiXCR. Of 9,600 or so clones listed, roughly 9.7% are singletons. All patients reached thyroid surgery having received no treatment beforehand. The sample comprised tumor tissue. These receptor sequences come from a female donor with papillary thyroid cancer or a benign thyroid nodule (not recorded which). Some clones in this sample may be carry-over from other donors' samples.

This clone appeared many times. The chain carries TRBV18 and TRBJ1-1; D unresolved. V was trimmed by 2 bases and J by 1 base, leaving 5 bases between them. The CDR3 runs to 13 residues. Germline CDR1 is KGHSH and CDR2 is LQKENI. CDR3: CASSPRENTEAFF. The CDR3 DNA follows: TGTGCCAGCTCACCAAGGGAGAACACTGAAGCTTTCTTT.

This clone was counted ten times or more. The chain is built from TRBV4-2 and TRBJ1-1, with D perhaps matching TRBD1 (6 bases). The CDR3 runs 14 residues. The germline V gene encodes CDR1 LGHNA and CDR2 YNFKEQ. V lost 0 bases and J 4 bases, leaving 9 bases between the germline ends. CDR3 sequence: CASSQDVGATEAFF. The CDR3, as DNA: TGTGCCAGCAGCCAAGATGTGGGGGCCACTGAAGCTTTCTTT.

This clone has ten or more counts. This chain joins TRBV19 and TRBJ2-5; D may correspond to TRBD1 or TRBD2 (5 bases each). Between the trimmed V and J ends, which lost 6 bases and 5 bases, there was a span of 19 bases. In germline, CDR1 is LNHDA, CDR2 SQIVND (reference sequence). This CDR3 spans 15 amino acids. Here the CDR3 DNA reads TGTGCCAGTAGCGGGTGGGGCTCTAGCTTGGAGACCCAGTACTTC. It is translated as CASSGWGSSLETQYF.

This clone was seen many times. The final CDR3 position lacks the conserved phenylalanine or tryptophan, pointing to a likely read error. The DNA is left out, because the CDR3 cannot be placed on it with certainty; the CDR3 is given as TCRdb lists it. The genes are TRBV5-1 and TRBJ2-3. Both ends counted, the CDR3 spans 10 residues. Germline CDR1 SGHRS, CDR2 YFSETQ. The CDR3 sequence: CASSLIPRKV.

This clone has ten or more counts. The chain has TRBV9 and TRBJ2-2, with 7 positions matching TRBD1. The germline V gene encodes CDR1 SGDLS and CDR2 YYNGEE. The CDR3 runs 14 residues. Trimming took 2 bases from V and 6 from J; bases not matched to a gene: 4. CDR3 nucleotide sequence: TGTGCCAGCAGCGTCGGGACAGCCCCCGGGGAGCTGTTTTTT. It codes for CASSVGTAPGELFF.

This clone was counted ten times or more. J is TRBJ2-1 and V is TRBV9; tentatively, D is TRBD2 (7 bases). This CDR3 comprises 13 residues. Looked up from germline, CDR1 is SGDLS and CDR2 is YYNGEE. V was trimmed by 4 bases and J by 9 bases, leaving 14 bases between them. The CDR3 is CASSPRGGGEQFF. CDR3 sequence (DNA): TGTGCCAGCAGCCCTAGAGGGGGGGGTGAGCAGTTCTTC.

Ten or more counts support this clone. With a much larger clone just one base away, this may be a read error. This sequence joins TRBV2 and TRBJ2-2, with 7 bases identical to TRBD1. Germline CDR1 and CDR2: SNHLY and FYNNEI. The CDR3 sequence is 13 residues long. CDR3 nucleotides: TGTGCCAGCAGACTCGGGACAGACGGGGAGCTGTCTTTT. It translates to CASRLGTDGELSF.

This clone rates as medium-sized. The V gene is TRBV28, the J gene TRBJ2-2, with 12 nucleotides matching TRBD2. J was trimmed by 7 bases and V by 0 bases; bases with no gene match: 6. The CDR3 totals 17 residues. The germline CDR1 and CDR2 sequences are MDHEN and SYDVKM. CDR3 DNA sequence: TGTGCCAGCAGTTTATGGAAGCTAGCGGGAGGGCGCGGGGAGCTGTTTTTT. Translation gives CASSLWKLAGGRGELFF.

This clone is medium-sized within its sample. In nucleotides, the CDR3 is TGTGCCAGCAGCGTAGCGGATCTTAGGGAGACCCAGTACTTC. Protein: CASSVADLRETQYF. The V and J genes are TRBV2 and TRBJ2-5; D might be TRBD2 (6 bases). The CDR3 covers 14 residues. Trimming took off 6 bases at V and 5 bases at J, with 16 bases between the two ends. Germline V gene lookup returns CDR1 SNHLY and CDR2 FYNNEI.